The 25 T cell receptor beta chains listed next were all sequenced from one sample in a study of neurological immune-mediated disorders. From the 5' RACE reads, TCRdb called clonotypes with MiXCR, one entry per CDR3 protein. The repertoire consists of 20,000 to 30,000 distinct CDR3 sequences, with 13% occurring once and the leading ten covering roughly 17%. Sequences were obtained from PBMCs. The receptors were sampled from a woman aged 40 to 50 with HTLV-1-associated myelopathy (HAM/TSP).

This clonotype was seen ten or more times. The V gene is TRBV5-5, the J gene TRBJ1-5; D remains unclear. V lost 4 bases and J lost 7, with 15 bases in between. This CDR3 region has 14 residues. Germline V gene data show CDR1 as SGHKS and CDR2 as YYEKEE (reference sequence). The CDR3 spells CASSHGGVEQPQHF. Here the CDR3 DNA reads TGTGCCAGCAGCCACGGTGGGGTAGAACAGCCCCAGCATTTT.

This clonotype has at least ten counts. The chain combines TRBV7-2 with TRBJ2-3; no clear D gene. Per the germline V gene, CDR1 is SGHTA and CDR2 is FQGNSA. This CDR3 is 13 amino acids long. V was clipped by 1 base and J by 0 bases, with 2 bases between them. CDR3 protein: CASSLGSTDTQYF. The CDR3 DNA reads as TGTGCCAGCAGCTTAGGCAGCACAGATACGCAGTATTTT.

This clonotype was detected only a few times. The rearrangement uses TRBV5-1 and TRBJ2-1, with 12 bases aligning to TRBD1. The V and J ends lost 0 bases and 6 bases, in that order; junction bases with no gene match: 1. Looked up from germline, CDR1 is SGHRS and CDR2 is YFSETQ. This CDR3 is 15 amino acids long. The chain's CDR3 is CASSLGDRGLNEQFF. In nucleotides, the CDR3 is TGCGCCAGCAGCTTGGGGGACAGGGGGCTCAATGAGCAGTTCTTC.

This clonotype occurred many times. The rearrangement joins TRBV12-3 or TRBV12-4 to TRBJ1-2, with D tentatively TRBD1 (6 bases). The CDR3 totals 14 residues. With 2 bases removed from V and 5 bases from J, the gap between germline ends came to 12 bases. The CDR3: CASSLLSGEYGYTF. In nucleotides, the CDR3 is TGTGCCAGCAGTTTATTGTCAGGGGAGTATGGCTACACCTTC.

This clonotype is medium-sized (0.01 to 0.1%) by share. The gene calls are TRBV5-1 and TRBJ2-1; D remains ambiguous. The CDR3 runs to 12 residues. V shed 3 bases and J shed 6 bases, with 7 bases lying between them. Germline loops: CDR1 SGHRS, CDR2 YFSETQ. The CDR3 region has the DNA TGCGCCAGCAGCTCCTCCCCCAATGAGCAGTTCTTC. Its translation is CASSSSPNEQFF.

This clonotype was recorded at least ten times. This chain uses TRBV20-1 with TRBJ1-1; no clear D gene. In germline, CDR1 is DFQATT, CDR2 SNEGSKA (reference sequence). The CDR3 totals 14 residues. V lost 0 bases to trimming and J lost 0 bases, with 8 bases between them. The CDR3 sequence: CSARDPSMNTEAFF. The CDR3 bases are TGCAGTGCTAGAGACCCAAGCATGAACACTGAAGCTTTCTTT.

This clonotype was detected many times. The chain is built from TRBV15 and TRBJ2-3; TRBD2 agrees at 8 bases. Trimming cost V 3 bases and J 5 bases; bases outside gene matches: 7. Germline CDR1 reads LNHNV; CDR2 reads YYDKDF (reference sequence). This CDR3 contains 15 residues. CDR3 in DNA: TGTGCCACCAGCAGGAACGGGGGGGCAGGAGATACGCAGTATTTT. This translates into CATSRNGGAGDTQYF. Drawing the rest from reference TRBV15 and TRBJ2-3, the complete variable domain is DAMVIQNPRYQVTQFGKPVTLSCSQTLNHNVMYWYQQKSSQAPKLLFHYYDKDFNNEADTPDNFQSRRPNTSFCFLDIRSPGLGDTAMYLCATSRNGGAGDTQYFGPGTRLTVL.

This clonotype has at least ten counts. The chain is built from TRBV28 and TRBJ1-5; no reliable D call. The V gene's germline CDR1 is MDHEN and CDR2 SYDVKM. V dropped 6 bases and J dropped 2 bases, with 11 bases sitting between them. This CDR3 is built from 14 residues. CDR3 residues: CASSSGGGNQPQHF. The CDR3 DNA reads as TGTGCCAGCAGCTCCGGTGGGGGCAATCAGCCCCAGCATTTT.

This clonotype has at least ten counts. V is TRBV20-1 and J is TRBJ2-5; D remains ambiguous. The CDR3 runs 14 residues. Germline CDR1 and CDR2: DFQATT and SNEGSKA (reference sequence). V lost 0 bases and J 0 bases, leaving 8 bases between the germline ends. The CDR3: CSAREEGYQETQYF. The DNA of the CDR3 is TGCAGTGCTAGAGAGGAAGGGTACCAAGAGACCCAGTACTTC.

This clonotype was counted ten times or more. The rearrangement joins TRBV5-1 to TRBJ1-5; 9 nucleotides line up with TRBD1. CDR1 is SGHRS and CDR2 is YFSETQ in the germline V gene. There are 15 residues in the CDR3. The V gene end was trimmed by 0 bases and the J gene end by 5 bases; junction bases not matched to a gene: 3. The CDR3 DNA sequence: TGCGCCAGCAGCTTGGGACAGGGGGGAGATCAGCCCCAGCATTTT. The encoded protein is CASSLGQGGDQPQHF.

V and J are TRBV10-3 and TRBJ2-7; 7 bases align to TRBD2. Germline CDR1 and CDR2: ENHRY and SYGVKD. This CDR3 region has 12 residues. J was trimmed by 7 bases and V by 7 bases; bases with no gene match: 7. CDR3 residues: CAITSGHPEQYF. The CDR3 DNA follows: TGTGCCATCACTAGCGGTCATCCTGAGCAGTACTTC.

This clonotype occurred many times. Written as DNA, the CDR3 is TGCAGTGCGCTAAGGCTTGAAAAACTGTTTTTT. This translates into CSALRLEKLFF. J is TRBJ1-4 and V is TRBV20-1; D remains unclear. The V end was cut by 6 bases, the J end by 7 bases, with 9 bases between. This CDR3 has 11 residues. Germline loops: CDR1 DFQATT, CDR2 SNEGSKA (reference sequence).

This clonotype was recorded once. The CDR3 does not close with the conserved phenylalanine or tryptophan, likely indicating a read error. V and J are TRBV9 and TRBJ1-1, with 8 nucleotides matching TRBD1. Per the germline V gene, CDR1 is SGDLS and CDR2 is YYNGEE. This CDR3 is 14 amino acids long. CDR3 sequence reads: CSSSPRQGSSEAFS. The CDR3 DNA reads as TGTTCCAGCAGCCCCCGACAGGGGTCTAGTGAAGCTTTCTCT.

This clonotype was counted many times. The chain recombines TRBV3-1 with TRBJ1-6; D unclear. Germline V gene sequence: CDR1 LGHDT, CDR2 YNNKEL (reference sequence). Between the trimmed V and J ends, which lost 4 bases and 7 bases, there was a span of 14 bases. This CDR3 is built from 15 residues. The CDR3 loop reads CASSRLDITNSPLHF. Here the CDR3 DNA reads TGTGCCAGCAGCCGCCTTGACATTACGAATTCACCCCTCCACTTT.

This clonotype was detected ten times or more. The rearrangement uses TRBV10-3 and TRBJ2-7, with D perhaps given as TRBD1 or TRBD2 (5 bases each). The CDR3 consists of 13 residues. The germline V and J ends were trimmed by 6 bases and 5 bases, with 14 bases remaining between them. In germline, CDR1 is ENHRY, CDR2 SYGVKD. CDR3 protein: CAISPGTENEQYF. The CDR3 DNA follows: TGTGCCATCAGCCCCGGGACCGAAAACGAGCAGTACTTC.

This clonotype was detected ten times or more. This chain uses TRBV5-1 with TRBJ2-2; TRBD2 aligns across 7 bases. Trimming cost V 0 bases and J 4 bases; bases outside gene matches: 3. Per germline, CDR1 SGHRS and CDR2 YFSETQ. The CDR3 is 15 residues long. CDR3 nucleotide sequence: TGCGCCAGCAGCTTGGCGGGGGGAAGCACCGGGGAGCTGTTTTTT. Translating it yields CASSLAGGSTGELFF.

As regards this clonotype: A much larger clone is a single base away; this may be a read error. This chain links TRBV18 with TRBJ1-1; tentative D call: TRBD1 (6 bases). Germline assignment: CDR1 KGHSH and CDR2 LQKENI. CDR3 length: 15 residues. The DNA of the CDR3 is TGTGTCAGCTCACCATACAGGGATTTAGGCACTGAAGCTTTCTTT. Its protein product is CVSSPYRDLGTEAFF.

Ten or more counts support this clonotype. V and J are TRBV5-1 and TRBJ2-7, with D perhaps assigned TRBD1 or TRBD2 (6 bases each). Trimming left V 4 bases short and J 0 bases short, with 17 bases between. The CDR3 loop spans 16 amino acids. The germline V gene has CDR1 SGHRS and CDR2 YFSETQ. The CDR3 is CASSADMGGLSYEQYF. CDR3 coding DNA: TGCGCCAGCAGCGCTGACATGGGGGGCCTCTCCTACGAGCAGTACTTC.

This clonotype qualifies as medium-sized (0.01 to 0.1%). The chain combines TRBV6-5 with TRBJ2-7, with no clear D. V dropped 2 bases and J dropped 1 base, with 9 bases sitting between them. CDR1 MNHEY and CDR2 SVGAGI come from the germline V gene. This CDR3 comprises 14 residues. CDR3 protein: CASSYKAGSYEQYF. For the CDR3, the DNA is TGTGCCAGCAGTTACAAGGCAGGATCCTACGAGCAGTACTTC.

In its sample, this clonotype was seen many times. In nucleotides, the CDR3 is TGTGCCACCAGTGAACATGGGACAGGGCAGGGTGGCTACACCTTC. It yields the protein CATSEHGTGQGGYTF. This chain links TRBV24-1 with TRBJ1-2; 9 nucleotides agree with TRBD1. CDR3 length: 15 amino acids. CDR1 is KGHDR and CDR2 is SFDVKD in the germline V gene. Losses at the gene ends were 4 bases for V and 7 bases for J; bases not matched to a gene: 9.

This clonotype was seen many times. The rearrangement links TRBV2 to TRBJ1-2, with 8 nucleotides matching TRBD1. Germline trimming cut 5 bases from V and 0 bases from J; bases unmatched to any gene: 5. This CDR3 is built from 15 residues. The V gene's germline CDR1 is SNHLY and CDR2 FYNNEI. CDR3 amino acids: CASSPRGPTNYGYTF. The CDR3 DNA is TGTGCCAGCAGTCCCAGGGGGCCTACTAACTATGGCTACACCTTC.

The chain uses TRBV21-1 and TRBJ2-7; TRBD1 is the table's D call and was not checked against the DNA. TRBV21-1 is marked as a pseudogene. CDR3 length equals 14 residues. DNA of the CDR3: TGTTCCAGCAGCAGGGCAGACCCCTATTACGAGTATTACGTC. Translation: CSSSRADPYYEYYV.

This clonotype has a count of ten or more. The genes are TRBV2 and TRBJ1-5; D possibly corresponds to TRBD1 (6 bases). The CDR3 is 15 amino acids. Per the germline V gene, CDR1 is SNHLY and CDR2 is FYNNEI. The V gene lost 7 bases and the J gene lost 0 bases, with 13 bases spanning the gap. DNA of the CDR3: TGTGCCAGCACCGAGGACAGATATAGCAATCAGCCCCAGCATTTT. Translation: CASTEDRYSNQPQHF.

This clonotype came up many times. The chain links TRBV20-1 to TRBJ1-5, with TRBD1 as a possible D gene (6 bases). The germline V gene encodes CDR1 DFQATT and CDR2 SNEGSKA (reference sequence). With 1 base removed from V and 0 bases from J, the gap between germline ends came to 13 bases. The CDR3 extends over 16 amino acids. CDR3 residues: CSARGDNRDSNQPQHF. CDR3 DNA sequence: TGCAGTGCTAGAGGAGACAACAGGGATAGCAATCAGCCCCAGCATTTT.

This clonotype was detected many times. The V gene is TRBV5-1, the J gene TRBJ1-2; the D is unclear. The CDR3 has 14 amino acids. V dropped 5 bases and J dropped 2 bases, with 13 bases sitting between them. The germline V gene encodes CDR1 SGHRS and CDR2 YFSETQ. The DNA for the CDR3 is TGCGCCAGCAGTTTTAGCAGCCAGAACTATGGCTACACCTTC. It yields the protein CASSFSSQNYGYTF.